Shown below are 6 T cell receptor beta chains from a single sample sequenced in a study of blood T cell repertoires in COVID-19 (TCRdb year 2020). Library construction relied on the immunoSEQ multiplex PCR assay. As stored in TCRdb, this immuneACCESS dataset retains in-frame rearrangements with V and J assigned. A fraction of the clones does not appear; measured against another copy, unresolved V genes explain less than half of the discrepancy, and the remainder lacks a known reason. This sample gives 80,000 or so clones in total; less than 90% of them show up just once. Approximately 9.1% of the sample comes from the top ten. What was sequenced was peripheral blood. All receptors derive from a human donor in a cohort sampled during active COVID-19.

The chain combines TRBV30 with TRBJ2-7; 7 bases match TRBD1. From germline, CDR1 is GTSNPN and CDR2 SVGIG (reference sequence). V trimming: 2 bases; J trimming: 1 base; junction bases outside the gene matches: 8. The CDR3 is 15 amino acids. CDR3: CAWSLKGQRSYEQYF. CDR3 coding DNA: TGTGCCTGGAGTCTGAAGGGACAGAGGTCCTACGAGCAGTACTTC.

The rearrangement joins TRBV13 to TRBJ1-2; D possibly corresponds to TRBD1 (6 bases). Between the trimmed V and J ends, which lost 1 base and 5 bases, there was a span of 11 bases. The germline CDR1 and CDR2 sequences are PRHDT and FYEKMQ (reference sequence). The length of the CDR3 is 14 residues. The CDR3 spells CASSLEGVRYGYTF. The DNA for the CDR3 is TGTGCCAGCAGCTTAGAGGGGGTGAGATATGGCTACACCTTC.

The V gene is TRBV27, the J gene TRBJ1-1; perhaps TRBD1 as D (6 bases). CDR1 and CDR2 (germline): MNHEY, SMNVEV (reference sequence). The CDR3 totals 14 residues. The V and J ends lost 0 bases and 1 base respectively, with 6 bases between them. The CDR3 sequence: CASSLSGANTEAFF. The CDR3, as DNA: TGTGCCAGCAGTTTATCGGGGGCGAACACTGAAGCTTTCTTT.

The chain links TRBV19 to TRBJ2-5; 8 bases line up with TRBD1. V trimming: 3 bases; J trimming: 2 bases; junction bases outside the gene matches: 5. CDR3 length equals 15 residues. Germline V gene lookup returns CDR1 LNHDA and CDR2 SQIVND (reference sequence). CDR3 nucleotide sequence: TGTGCCAGTAGTATCGGGACAGGAGATCAAGAGACCCAGTACTTC. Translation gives CASSIGTGDQETQYF.

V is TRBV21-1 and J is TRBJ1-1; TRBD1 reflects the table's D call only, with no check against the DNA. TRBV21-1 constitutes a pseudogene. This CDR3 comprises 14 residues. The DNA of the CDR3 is TGTGCCAGCAGCAAAGGACAGAGGAACACTGAAGCTTTCTTT. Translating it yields CASSKGQRNTEAFF.

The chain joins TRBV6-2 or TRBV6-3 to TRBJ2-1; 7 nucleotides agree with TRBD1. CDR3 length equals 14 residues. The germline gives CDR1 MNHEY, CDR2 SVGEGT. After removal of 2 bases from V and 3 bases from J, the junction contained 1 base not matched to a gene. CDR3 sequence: CASSYGTDYNEQFF. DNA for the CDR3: TGTGCCAGCAGTTACGGGACAGACTACAATGAGCAGTTCTTC.